A selection of T cell receptor beta chains follows, all from one sample in a study of regulatory T cells in long-lasting Graves disease. MiXCR was run by TCRdb on the multiplex PCR reads, yielding one entry per CDR3 protein. The sample records around 400,000 distinct CDR3 sequences, about 15% being singletons. These same records also appear under a second study, on T cells in Graves' hyperthyroidism and ophthalmopathy.

This specimen was peripheral blood mononuclear cells (PBMCs), taken at new diagnosis, from a patient treated with antithyroid drugs. These receptors all come from a woman aged 40 to 49 with Graves disease. Both conserved end residues are part of each CDR3. D genes are given only for firm matches. Size is stated for part of the rows, as once, few or many counts, or as a class when the clone is expanded.

CDR3aa,CDR3nt,d_gene,j_gene,v_gene,abundance
CASSLSGLGQPQHF,TGTGCCAGCAGTTTATCAGGTTTAGGTCAGCCCCAGCATTTT,-,TRBJ1-5,TRBV27,many
CASSSHNRLPNHGYTF,TGTGCCAGCAGTTCCCATAACAGACTCCCTAACCATGGCTACACCTTC,-,TRBJ1-2,TRBV27,-
CASSLGGATNEKLFF,TGTGCCAGCAGTTTAGGAGGGGCAACTAATGAAAAACTGTTTTTT,-,TRBJ1-4,TRBV12-3/TRBV12-4,many
CASSLAGTSRGNEQFF,TGCGCCAGCAGCTTGGCGGGGACTAGTAGAGGCAATGAGCAGTTCTTC,TRBD2,TRBJ2-1,TRBV5-1,many
CATSDGVSSYNEQFF,TGTGCCACCAGTGATGGAGTAAGCTCCTACAATGAGCAGTTCTTC,-,TRBJ2-1,TRBV24-1,-
CASSSFGLNEQYF,TGTGCCAGCAGCTCCTTTGGACTTAACGAGCAGTACTTC,-,TRBJ2-7,TRBV7-9,few
CASSLDLRSEQFF,TGTGCCAGCAGCTTAGACTTGCGTAGTGAGCAGTTCTTC,-,TRBJ2-1,TRBV7-6,few
CASRQPLRDNEQFF,TGTGCCAGCCGCCAACCATTACGGGACAATGAGCAGTTCTTC,-,TRBJ2-1,TRBV2,many
CASSRPSGQETQYF,TGTGCCAGCTCGCGCCCTAGCGGCCAAGAGACCCAGTACTTC,TRBD2,TRBJ2-5,TRBV12-3/TRBV12-4,-
CAWNTGLAGETQYF,TGTGCCTGGAATACGGGACTAGCAGGAGAGACCCAGTACTTC,TRBD2,TRBJ2-5,TRBV30,-
CASMGASGLQETQYF,TGTGCCAGCATGGGGGCTAGCGGCCTCCAAGAGACCCAGTACTTC,-,TRBJ2-5,TRBV2,many
CATGTRLPKGGQFF,TGTGCCACCGGGACCCGACTACCCAAGGGCGGGCAGTTCTTC,-,TRBJ2-1,TRBV15,many
CAWTGRSVRGSSYNSPLHF,TGTGCCTGGACGGGCCGTTCCGTTCGAGGCAGCTCCTATAATTCACCCCTCCACTTT,-,TRBJ1-6,TRBV30,many
CASSQQPPGALSYEQYF,TGCGCCAGCAGCCAACAACCCCCGGGTGCGTTATCCTACGAGCAGTACTTC,-,TRBJ2-7,TRBV4-3,few
CSARVPAGERNNEQFF,TGCAGTGCTAGAGTACCAGCGGGAGAACGGAATAATGAGCAGTTCTTC,TRBD2,TRBJ2-1,TRBV20-1,-
CASSLAGGTYEQYF,TGTGCCAGCAGCTTAGCAGGGGGGACCTACGAGCAGTACTTC,-,TRBJ2-7,TRBV11-2,many
CASRPQTDLTEAFF,TGTGCCAGCAGACCACAGACGGATCTCACTGAAGCTTTCTTT,-,TRBJ1-1,TRBV12-3/TRBV12-4,few
CASSLDFGASNEQFF,TGTGCCAGCAGCTTAGATTTTGGGGCATCCAATGAGCAGTTCTTC,-,TRBJ2-1,TRBV11-2,many